The source of this TCR beta chain is a study of T cell responses to AZD1222 COVID-19 vaccine. Study-wide results and caveats: Seropositive AZD1222 recipients at baseline numbered only five or six. Donors, mostly white British, included more females; clonal diversity was possibly underestimated. Recipients of two AZD1222 doses showed rising Spike-specific TCR breadth and depth.

Using immunoSEQ multiplex PCR, the repertoire was profiled, and TCRdb retains in-frame clones only, with some absent. Here the sample spans around 75,000 clones, 88% being singletons. In regard to this clone: Its antigen is undetermined.

The receptor's source is an adult who received the MenACWY meningococcal vaccine as a control. This specimen consisted of peripheral blood, obtained 28 days after the second dose of the MenACWY control vaccine.

CDR3 protein: CASIKGLGGNEQYF. Here the CDR3 DNA reads TGCGCCAGCATCAAGGGACTAGGGGGGAACGAGCAGTACTTC. The V gene is TRBV10-2, the J gene TRBJ2-7, with TRBD2 identical over 8 bases. CDR1 is WSHSY, CDR2 SAAADI, per germline. The V and J ends lost 7 bases and 5 bases, in that order; junction bases with no gene match: 10. This CDR3 spans 14 amino acids.